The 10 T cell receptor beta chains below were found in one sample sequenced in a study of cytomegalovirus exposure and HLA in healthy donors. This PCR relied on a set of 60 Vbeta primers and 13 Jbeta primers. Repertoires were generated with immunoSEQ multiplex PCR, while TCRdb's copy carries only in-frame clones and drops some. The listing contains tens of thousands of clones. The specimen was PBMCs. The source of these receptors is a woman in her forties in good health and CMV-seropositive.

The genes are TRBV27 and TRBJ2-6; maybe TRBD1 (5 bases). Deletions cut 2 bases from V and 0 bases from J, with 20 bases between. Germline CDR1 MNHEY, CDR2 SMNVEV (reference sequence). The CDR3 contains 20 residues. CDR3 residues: CASSLQGPSLGYSGANVLTF. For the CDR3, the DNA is TGTGCCAGCAGTTTACAGGGCCCAAGCTTAGGATACTCTGGGGCCAACGTCCTGACTTTC. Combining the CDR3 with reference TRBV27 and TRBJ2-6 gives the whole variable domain EAQVTQNPRYLITVTGKKLTVTCSQNMNHEYMSWYRQDPGLGLRQIYYSMNVEVTDKGDVPEGYKVSRKEKRNFPLILESPSPNQTSLYFCASSLQGPSLGYSGANVLTFGAGSRLTVL.

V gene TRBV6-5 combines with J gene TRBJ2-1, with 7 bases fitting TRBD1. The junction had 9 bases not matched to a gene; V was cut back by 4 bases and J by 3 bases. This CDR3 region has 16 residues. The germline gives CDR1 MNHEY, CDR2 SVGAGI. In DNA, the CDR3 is TGTGCCAGCAGTTCGACAGGGAGTAGTGACTACAATGAGCAGTTCTTC. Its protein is CASSSTGSSDYNEQFF.

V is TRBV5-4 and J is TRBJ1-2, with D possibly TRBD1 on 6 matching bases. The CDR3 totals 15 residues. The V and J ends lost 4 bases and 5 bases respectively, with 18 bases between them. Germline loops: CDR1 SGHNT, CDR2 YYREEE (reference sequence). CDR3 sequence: CASSPGTSPVYGYTF. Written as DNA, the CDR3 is TGTGCCAGCAGCCCCGGGACAAGTCCTGTTTATGGCTACACCTTC.

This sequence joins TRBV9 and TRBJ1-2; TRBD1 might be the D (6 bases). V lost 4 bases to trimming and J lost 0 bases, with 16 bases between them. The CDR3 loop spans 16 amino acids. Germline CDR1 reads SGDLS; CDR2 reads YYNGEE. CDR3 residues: CASSLTGDRANYGYTF. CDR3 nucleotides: TGTGCCAGCAGCCTGACAGGTGATCGAGCTAACTATGGCTACACCTTC.

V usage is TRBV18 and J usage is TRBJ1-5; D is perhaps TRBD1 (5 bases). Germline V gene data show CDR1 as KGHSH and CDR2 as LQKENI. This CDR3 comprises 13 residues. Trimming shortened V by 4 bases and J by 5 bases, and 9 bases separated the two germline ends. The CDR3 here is CASSQTADQPQHF. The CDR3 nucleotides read TGTGCCAGCTCACAGACAGCCGATCAGCCCCAGCATTTT. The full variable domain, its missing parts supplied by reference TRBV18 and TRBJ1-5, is NAGVMQNPRHLVRRRGQEARLRCSPMKGHSHVYWYRQLPEEGLKFMVYLQKENIIDESGMPKERFSAEFPKEGPSILRIQQVVRGDSAAYFCASSQTADQPQHFGDGTRLSIL.

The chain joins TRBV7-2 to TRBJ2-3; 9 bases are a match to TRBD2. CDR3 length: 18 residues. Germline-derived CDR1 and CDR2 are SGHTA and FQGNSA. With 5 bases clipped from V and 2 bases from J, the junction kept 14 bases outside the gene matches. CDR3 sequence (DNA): TGTGCCAGCAGCCCCAGGATTGCGGGGGGGCCGGACACAGATACGCAGTATTTT. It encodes CASSPRIAGGPDTDTQYF.

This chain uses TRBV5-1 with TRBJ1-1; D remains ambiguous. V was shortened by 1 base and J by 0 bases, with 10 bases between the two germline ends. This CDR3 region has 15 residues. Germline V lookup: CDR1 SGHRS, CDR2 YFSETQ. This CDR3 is CASSLQAAMNTEAFF. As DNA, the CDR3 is TGCGCCAGCAGCTTGCAGGCCGCCATGAACACTGAAGCTTTCTTT.

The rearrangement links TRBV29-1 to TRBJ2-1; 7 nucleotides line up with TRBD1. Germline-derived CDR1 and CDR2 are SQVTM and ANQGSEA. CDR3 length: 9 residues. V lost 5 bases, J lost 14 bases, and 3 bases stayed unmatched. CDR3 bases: TGCAGCGTTCGACAGGGCGAGTTCTTC. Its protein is CSVRQGEFF.

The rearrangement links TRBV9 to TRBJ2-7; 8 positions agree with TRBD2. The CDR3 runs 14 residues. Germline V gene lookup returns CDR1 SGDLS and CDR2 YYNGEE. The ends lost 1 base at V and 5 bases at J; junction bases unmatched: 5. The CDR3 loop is CASSVTSGYDEQYF. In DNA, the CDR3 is TGTGCCAGCAGCGTAACTAGCGGCTATGACGAGCAGTACTTC.

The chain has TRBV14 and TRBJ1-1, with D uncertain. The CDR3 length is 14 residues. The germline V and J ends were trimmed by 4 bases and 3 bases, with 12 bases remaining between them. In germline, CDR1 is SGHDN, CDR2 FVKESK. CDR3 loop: CASSPRASHTEAFF. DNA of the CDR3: TGTGCCAGCAGCCCGAGGGCCAGCCACACTGAAGCTTTCTTT.